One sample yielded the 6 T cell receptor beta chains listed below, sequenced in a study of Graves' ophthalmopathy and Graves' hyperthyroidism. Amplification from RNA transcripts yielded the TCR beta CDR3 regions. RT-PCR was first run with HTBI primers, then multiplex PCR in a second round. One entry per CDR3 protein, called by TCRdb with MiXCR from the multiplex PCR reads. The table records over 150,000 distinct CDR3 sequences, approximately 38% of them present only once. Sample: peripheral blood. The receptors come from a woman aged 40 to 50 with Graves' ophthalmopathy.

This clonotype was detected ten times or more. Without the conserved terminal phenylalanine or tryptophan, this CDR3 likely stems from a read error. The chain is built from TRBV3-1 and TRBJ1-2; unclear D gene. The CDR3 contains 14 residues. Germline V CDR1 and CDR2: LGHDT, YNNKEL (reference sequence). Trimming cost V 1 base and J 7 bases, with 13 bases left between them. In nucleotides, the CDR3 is TGTGCCAGCAGCCAAGTGTCCCGGTCCAGTGGCTACACCCTC. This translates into CASSQVSRSSGYTL.

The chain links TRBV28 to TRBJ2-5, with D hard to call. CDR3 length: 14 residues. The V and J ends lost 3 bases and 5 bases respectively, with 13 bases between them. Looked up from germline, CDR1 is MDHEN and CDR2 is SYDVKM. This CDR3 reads CASSLAQIGETQYF. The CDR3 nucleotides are TGTGCCAGCAGTTTGGCGCAGATAGGGGAGACCCAGTACTTC.

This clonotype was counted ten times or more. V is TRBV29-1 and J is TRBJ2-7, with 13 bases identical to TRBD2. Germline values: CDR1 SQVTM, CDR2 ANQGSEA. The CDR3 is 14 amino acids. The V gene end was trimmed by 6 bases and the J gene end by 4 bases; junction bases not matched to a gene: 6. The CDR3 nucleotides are TGCAGCGTCCAACTAGCGGGGGGGCCATACGAGCAGTACTTC. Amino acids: CSVQLAGGPYEQYF.

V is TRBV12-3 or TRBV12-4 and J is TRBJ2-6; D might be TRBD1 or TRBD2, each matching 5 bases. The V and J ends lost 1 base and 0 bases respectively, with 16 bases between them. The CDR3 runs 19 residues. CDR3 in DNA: TGTGCCAGCAGTTTAGGCGAGGGACGGGGATTCTCTGGGGCCAACGTCCTGACTTTC. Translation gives CASSLGEGRGFSGANVLTF.

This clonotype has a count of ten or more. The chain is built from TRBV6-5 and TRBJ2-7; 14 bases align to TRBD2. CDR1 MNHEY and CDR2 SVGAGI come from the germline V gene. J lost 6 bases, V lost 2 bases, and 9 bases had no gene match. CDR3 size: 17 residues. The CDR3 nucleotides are TGTGCCAGCAGTTACAACCGGGGACTAGCGGGAGACTTCGAGCAGTACTTC. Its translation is CASSYNRGLAGDFEQYF.

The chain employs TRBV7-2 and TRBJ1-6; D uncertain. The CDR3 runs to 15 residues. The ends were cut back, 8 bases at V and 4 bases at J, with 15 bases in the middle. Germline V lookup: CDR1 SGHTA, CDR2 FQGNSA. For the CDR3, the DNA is TGTGCCAGCGAGAGAGGATTAGGGTATAATTCACCCCTCCACTTT. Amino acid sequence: CASERGLGYNSPLHF.